The entry below gives a single T cell receptor beta chain sequence along with its context. The antigen this receptor binds is unknown. The CDR3 end is not reached by the read, which stops 3 residues before it; the germline J gene fills it in. TCR beta CDR3 regions were amplified by multiplex PCR from an average of about 1,300 ng genomic DNA per sample using the immunoSEQ assay. The assay corrected primer bias using a complete synthetic TCR repertoire to establish an amplification baseline. Amplicons were sequenced on the Illumina platform. On the study's bioinformatics: Sequences were error-corrected by clustering with frequency ratios and a modified nearest-neighbor algorithm, then analyzed in the immunoSEQ Analyzer with IMGT gene definitions. At each rarefaction depth, TCR richness and evenness were averaged over 20 rarefaction repeats, and samples with fewer sequences than the depth were excluded. Relative abundances of V, D and J genes were compared between groups using Wilcoxon rank sum tests, with FDR correction applied. Blinded duplicates gave an intraclass correlation of over 90% for TCR richness and an average of roughly 82% across some 69 gene segments. In its TCRdb copy, this immuneACCESS table keeps in-frame sequences only and misses some clones. Where compared with another copy, unresolved V genes explain less than half of these, and the others have no known cause. The DNA was the basis for D and trimming; V, J and clone size are from that table. The data table for this sample lists some 40,000 clones. The ten largest clones represent more than 1% of the sample.

Every participant had a single incident cervical HPV16 infection, and prevalent HPV16 infections were excluded. Cervical HPV DNA was detected by MY09/MY11 PCR, and genotyping was performed by dot-blot hybridization. Roughly 15 mL of heparinized blood was centrifuged, after which the buffy coat was aliquoted, frozen at -30 degrees C, and then stored at -80 degrees C. Genomic DNA was extracted from buffy coat specimens using QIAGEN kits. As encoded in the germline V gene (reference sequence), CDR1 is DFQATT while CDR2 is SNEGSKA. The junction carries 8 bases between V and J, which are trimmed by 3 bases and 7 bases respectively. The CDR3 starts with the cysteine, ends with the phenylalanine, and has 11 residues. The DNA covers only part of the CDR3, 24 bases in frame from base 1. The sample comes from a study of T cells in women clearing cervical HPV infection (dated by TCRdb to the late 2010s). Turning to the overall study: The cases were about 25 women with histologically confirmed HPV16-related CIN3 or worse, and 2 of these cases were invasive cancers. This exploratory proof-of-principle case-control study, nested within the Guanacaste HPV Natural History Study in Costa Rica, compared TCR repertoires among women with different cervical HPV16 outcomes. A median age of approximately 31 years was observed in cases versus approximately 40 in controls, and no significant differences in baseline characteristics were found. For cases, a median interval of roughly 150 days, with an interquartile range of about 90 to 210 days, was observed between lesion detection and blood sampling. Five blinded duplicates per group were added as quality controls, giving around 60 samples: around 50 participants and roughly 10 replicates. Because only a few women had HLA typing data, the possibility that HLA type acted as a confounder could not be ruled out. Cases were matched to controls by age within five years and by the year the sample was collected. The controls were about 26 women whose single incident HPV16 infection cleared within 12 months with no development of precancer or cancer. Blood from cases was collected at the visit at which the lesion was first identified, whereas blood from controls was collected once infection was no longer detected. The parent cohort enrolled around 9,800 women aged 18 or older in Guanacaste, Costa Rica, during about 1993 to 1994 and followed them for seven to eight years. What the research found in general, with its limitations: TRBV6-7 relative abundance was lower in cases than in controls (about 0.099% versus 0.16%; Bonferroni P = 0.0008). Significantly higher TCR repertoire richness was observed in CIN3+ cases than in controls across sequencing depths, whereas no difference in evenness was found. Because the number of T cells per sample was unknown, the richness differences could reflect varying T-cell content rather than repertoire biology. By combining richness with V gene abundances, random forest classifiers separated cases from controls with an estimated AUC of under 0.85. The cross-sectional design could not show whether associations preceded infection or resulted from it; effector/memory subsets and HPV-specific T cells were not isolated.

This receptor was taken from a woman aged 18 to 75 with a cervical HPV16 infection that either progressed to CIN3+ or cleared (not recorded which). What was sequenced was blood buffy coat. The rearranged chain carries TRBV20-1 and TRBJ2-3; the best D guess is TRBD1, with 6 bases matching. CDR3 bases read: TGCAGTGCTAGGGACAGTTATACG. Translated, this gives CSARDSYT. The CDR3 in its entirety is CSARDSYTQYF.